The 6 T cell receptor beta chains listed next were all sequenced from one sample in a study of T-cell reconstitution after alpha-beta-depleted transplantation in children. TCRbeta library preparation incorporated unique molecular identifiers. TCRdb used MiXCR to reprocess the PCR reads, holding one entry per CDR3 protein. The sample contains 450,000 to 600,000 distinct CDR3 sequences, 30% to 35% of which appear only once. The material was PBMCs from the stem cell graft donor, obtained from the stem cell graft. These receptors all come from a human donor who donated a stem cell graft to a child with aplastic anemia.

This clonotype was seen more than once but under ten times. The chain has TRBV5-1 and TRBJ2-1; TRBD2 is a possible D gene (5 bases). V was trimmed by 0 bases and J by 7 bases, leaving 11 bases between them. Germline loops: CDR1 SGHRS, CDR2 YFSETQ. The CDR3 runs to 14 residues. The CDR3 sequence: CASSLVTNSNEQFF. In nucleotides, the CDR3 is TGCGCCAGCAGCTTGGTGACTAACAGTAATGAGCAGTTCTTC.

This clonotype was counted only a few times. The rearrangement joins TRBV7-2 to TRBJ1-5; TRBD1 is a possible D gene (6 bases). CDR1 SGHTA and CDR2 FQGNSA come from the germline V gene. The length of the CDR3 is 15 residues. Trimming shortened V by 3 bases and J by 1 base, and 10 bases separated the two germline ends. CDR3: CASSFQGSSNQPQHF. CDR3 nucleotide sequence: TGTGCCAGCAGCTTTCAGGGGTCGAGCAATCAGCCCCAGCATTTT.

This clonotype has just a few counts. The chain joins TRBV6-1 to TRBJ1-1; no definite D call. V lost 6 bases to trimming and J lost 0 bases, with 17 bases between them. Germline lookup yields CDR1 MNHNS and CDR2 SASEGT. The CDR3 runs 16 residues. CDR3 residues: CASRKVEQILNTEAFF. In DNA, the CDR3 is TGTGCCAGCAGAAAGGTCGAACAGATCCTGAACACTGAAGCTTTCTTT.

The chain carries TRBV7-9 and TRBJ2-5; the D gene could be TRBD1 or TRBD2 (6 bases each). CDR1 SEHNR and CDR2 FQNEAQ come from the germline V gene (reference sequence). Trimming left V 5 bases short and J 2 bases short, with 15 bases between. The CDR3 runs 15 residues. The CDR3 region is CASSPGVGGQETQYF. CDR3 bases: TGTGCCAGCAGCCCCGGGGTAGGGGGGCAAGAGACCCAGTACTTC.

CDR3: CASNPGQGQETQYF. The CDR3 DNA follows: TGTGCCAGCAACCCGGGACAGGGCCAAGAGACCCAGTACTTC. The V and J genes are TRBV7-9 and TRBJ2-5, with 9 bases lining up with TRBD1. The germline V gene encodes CDR1 SEHNR and CDR2 FQNEAQ (reference sequence). With 7 bases clipped from V and 1 base from J, the junction kept 4 bases outside the gene matches. CDR3 length equals 14 residues.

This clonotype was detected only a few times. The genes are TRBV10-3 and TRBJ2-1, with TRBD2 matching 14 bases. Germline assignment: CDR1 ENHRY and CDR2 SYGVKD. This CDR3 has 17 residues. V lost 11 bases, J lost 0 bases, and 9 bases stayed unmatched. CDR3 sequence (DNA): TGTGCCGCCGGGACTAGCGGGAGCCACAGCTCCTACAATGAGCAGTTCTTC. It encodes CAAGTSGSHSSYNEQFF.